The clone carrying this T cell receptor beta chain was seen once. The CDR3 is 11 amino acids. The germline gives CDR1 PRHDT, CDR2 FYEKMQ (reference sequence). Trimming took off 2 bases at V and 4 bases at J, with 2 bases between the two ends. This specimen comes from a study of CD8+ T cells in alopecia areata. Sequencing used cDNA as its template, made by extracting RNA and reverse transcribing it. The repertoire was sequenced with immunoSEQ multiplex PCR; TCRdb's copy has only in-frame clones and lacks some. The sample has 130,000 to 150,000 clones, about nine tenths seen once; the top ten hold approximately 15%.

The specimen was CD8+ T cells sorted from blood, collected at week 0. The gene calls are TRBV13 and TRBJ1-1; D call uncertain. This receptor was identified in a human donor with alopecia areata. The CDR3 region has the DNA TGTGCCAGCAGCTTACTCACTGAAGCTTTCTTT. Amino acid sequence: CASSLLTEAFF. Supplemented by reference TRBV13 and TRBJ1-1, the full variable domain reads AAGVIQSPRHLIKEKRETATLKCYPIPRHDTVYWYQQGPGQDPQFLISFYEKMQSDKGSIPDRFSAQQFSDYHSELNMSSLELGDSALYFCASSLLTEAFFGQGTRLTVV.